The 30 T cell receptor beta chains below were found in one sample sequenced in a study of T-cell reconstitution after alpha-beta-depleted transplantation in children. A library of TCRbeta sequences, prepared with unique molecular identifiers, was generated. Each CDR3 protein gets one entry after TCRdb re-called the PCR reads with MiXCR. The table includes hundreds of thousands of distinct CDR3 sequences, roughly 16% detected once. The sequencing here drew on PBMCs, mostly from graft donor cells, taken 360 days after TCRalphabeta/CD19-depleted stem cell transplant. Receptors were obtained from a boy younger than two who had a stem cell transplant for Wiskott-Aldrich syndrome, so the T cells may come from the graft donor.

This clonotype was counted a few times. The chain is built from TRBV29-1 and TRBJ1-1; no clear D. The CDR3 covers 12 residues. The ends were cut back, 6 bases at V and 4 bases at J, with 12 bases in the middle. From germline, CDR1 is SQVTM and CDR2 ANQGSEA. Here the CDR3 reads CSVVRRSTEAFF. For the CDR3, the DNA is TGCAGCGTCGTGAGGAGGTCCACTGAAGCTTTCTTT.

In its sample, this clonotype is medium-sized. The CDR3 region has the DNA TGTGCCAGCAGCTTCCCGGAGCCAGGCATTCGGAGGGAGCTGTTTTTT. Translation gives CASSFPEPGIRRELFF. The V and J genes are TRBV7-9 and TRBJ2-2; D uncertain. In germline, CDR1 is SEHNR, CDR2 FQNEAQ (reference sequence). Trimming cost V 3 bases and J 9 bases, with 20 bases left between them. This CDR3 is built from 16 residues.

This chain links TRBV2 with TRBJ2-4; tentatively, D is TRBD1 (5 bases). The CDR3 extends over 12 amino acids. Germline CDR1 is SNHLY and CDR2 is FYNNEI. V shed 4 bases and J shed 6 bases, with 7 bases lying between them. The CDR3 DNA follows: TGTGCCAGCAGTGGACAGTTAAACATTCAGTACTTC. It yields the protein CASSGQLNIQYF.

In this sample, this clonotype turned up a few times. J is TRBJ2-1 and V is TRBV5-1; 7 bases map to TRBD2. V lost 1 base, J lost 7 bases, and 11 bases stayed unmatched. There are 16 residues in the CDR3. Germline-derived CDR1 and CDR2 are SGHRS and YFSETQ. CDR3 coding DNA: TGCGCCAGCAGCTTGAACGAGCGGGAAGGGTGGAATGAGCAGTTCTTC. Its protein product is CASSLNEREGWNEQFF.

The chain uses TRBV7-2 and TRBJ2-5; 15 nucleotides line up with TRBD2. The CDR3 length is 16 residues. CDR1 SGHTA and CDR2 FQGNSA come from the germline V gene. The V gene end was trimmed by 5 bases and the J gene end by 4 bases; junction bases not matched to a gene: 5. In DNA, the CDR3 is TGTGCCAGCAGCCTCGGACTAGCGGGAGGGCGAGAGACCCAGTACTTC. This codes for CASSLGLAGGRETQYF. Variable domain in full (rest from reference TRBV7-2 and TRBJ2-5): GAGVSQSPSNKVTEKGKDVELRCDPISGHTALYWYRQSLGQGLEFLIYFQGNSAPDKSGLPSDRFSAERTGGSVSTLTIQRTQQEDSAVYLCASSLGLAGGRETQYFGPGTRLLVL.

This clonotype was recorded a few times. This chain uses TRBV20-1 with TRBJ2-1; no reliable D call. Per the germline V gene, CDR1 is DFQATT and CDR2 is SNEGSKA (reference sequence). The CDR3 loop spans 12 amino acids. The ends were cut back, 3 bases at V and 6 bases at J, with 9 bases in the middle. CDR3 sequence: CSARTGPNEQFF. The CDR3 region has the DNA TGCAGTGCTAGGACTGGGCCCAATGAGCAGTTCTTC.

In this sample, this clonotype turned up a few times. The rearrangement links TRBV28 to TRBJ2-3; maybe TRBD1 (5 bases). Between the trimmed V and J ends, which lost 1 base and 10 bases, there was a span of 9 bases. The CDR3 is 12 amino acids. Germline V gene lookup returns CDR1 MDHEN and CDR2 SYDVKM. The CDR3 is CASSLYRGSQYF. In DNA, the CDR3 is TGTGCCAGCAGTTTATATAGGGGTTCGCAGTATTTT.

This clonotype was seen more than once but under ten times. V gene TRBV5-1 combines with J gene TRBJ2-1; 9 bases line up with TRBD1. CDR1 is SGHRS and CDR2 is YFSETQ in the germline V gene. After removal of 1 base from V and 5 bases from J, the junction contained 19 bases not matched to a gene. The CDR3 is 20 amino acids. The CDR3 reads CASSLRRPISEQGADNEQFF. The CDR3, as DNA: TGCGCCAGCAGCTTGAGGCGGCCTATCTCGGAACAGGGGGCCGACAATGAGCAGTTCTTC.

The chain combines TRBV5-1 with TRBJ2-2; TRBD2 matches at 8 bases. This CDR3 region has 16 residues. V trimming: 1 base; J trimming: 6 bases; junction bases outside the gene matches: 8. CDR1 is SGHRS, CDR2 YFSETQ, per germline. The CDR3 bases are TGCGCCAGCAGCTTGATGGCTAGCGGGCTGGCCGGGGAGCTGTTTTTT. It specifies CASSLMASGLAGELFF.

Comment on this clonotype: The junction and the germline gene differ at one end; a read error may be behind it. This chain joins TRBV18 and TRBJ2-6; maybe TRBD1 (5 bases). The CDR3 sequence is 18 residues long. CDR1 is KGHSH and CDR2 is LQKENI in the germline V gene. CDR3 in amino acids: CASSPLPPYNSGANVLIF. CDR3 coding DNA: TGTGCCAGCTCACCATTACCCCCTTACAATTCTGGGGCCAACGTCCTGATTTTC.

As DNA, the CDR3 is TGTGCCTACCCGACAGGGGGCGAGCAGTACTTC. This codes for CAYPTGGEQYF. The chain has TRBV30 and TRBJ2-7; 9 bases align to TRBD1. Germline CDR1 reads GTSNPN; CDR2 reads SVGIG (reference sequence). The CDR3 runs to 11 residues. The V segment lost 7 bases and the J segment 6 bases; nucleotides outside the gene matches: 4.

This rearrangement joins TRBV20-1 to TRBJ2-7; 9 nucleotides line up with TRBD1. Germline CDR1 and CDR2: DFQATT and SNEGSKA (reference sequence). The trim removed 1 base at V and 5 bases at J, leaving 3 bases unmatched. This CDR3 spans 13 amino acids. DNA for the CDR3: TGCAGTGCTAGAGGGGGACAGGGACACGAGCAGTACTTC. Residues: CSARGGQGHEQYF.

This clonotype has a handful of counts. J is TRBJ2-1 and V is TRBV5-1; D is possibly TRBD2 (6 bases). Germline CDR1 SGHRS, CDR2 YFSETQ. The ends were cut back, 0 bases at V and 0 bases at J, with 16 bases in the middle. This CDR3 region has 18 residues. CDR3 sequence reads: CASSLAPRGMSSYNEQFF. The CDR3, as DNA: TGCGCCAGCAGCTTGGCCCCTCGGGGGATGAGCTCCTACAATGAGCAGTTCTTC.

This sequence joins TRBV2 and TRBJ2-3; D possibly uses TRBD1 or TRBD2 (5 bases each). The CDR3 is made up of 14 amino acids. Germline CDR1 and CDR2: SNHLY and FYNNEI. V lost 5 bases to trimming and J lost 3 bases, with 12 bases between them. The CDR3: CASSLGEITDTQYF. CDR3 DNA: TGTGCCAGCAGTTTAGGGGAGATTACAGATACGCAGTATTTT.

The V call is TRBV6-1, the J call TRBJ2-1; the D gene could be TRBD1 or TRBD2 (5 bases each). This CDR3 has 17 residues. V was trimmed by 1 base and J by 0 bases, leaving 13 bases between them. Germline loops: CDR1 MNHNS, CDR2 SASEGT. The CDR3 DNA is TGTGCCAGCAGTGAAGAGACAAAGGGGAGCTCCTACAATGAGCAGTTCTTC. It encodes CASSEETKGSSYNEQFF.

There are a few counts of this clonotype. The V and J genes are TRBV7-2 and TRBJ2-5, with D perhaps matching TRBD1 (7 bases). The CDR3 totals 14 residues. Germline V gene lookup returns CDR1 SGHTA and CDR2 FQGNSA. Between the trimmed V and J ends, which lost 5 bases and 3 bases, there was a span of 13 bases. CDR3 DNA sequence: TGTGCCAGCAGCCGCGGGACAGCCAAAGAGACCCAGTACTTC. Translating gives CASSRGTAKETQYF. The whole variable domain, remainder taken from reference TRBV7-2 and TRBJ2-5, is GAGVSQSPSNKVTEKGKDVELRCDPISGHTALYWYRQSLGQGLEFLIYFQGNSAPDKSGLPSDRFSAERTGGSVSTLTIQRTQQEDSAVYLCASSRGTAKETQYFGPGTRLLVL.

This clonotype was seen a few times. The V and J genes are TRBV11-2 and TRBJ1-6; D ambiguous. Per germline, CDR1 SGHAT and CDR2 FQNNGV. The CDR3 extends over 14 amino acids. Trimming pared 4 bases from V and 9 bases from J, leaving 13 bases between. Written as DNA, the CDR3 is TGTGCCAGCAGCTCGCCGTGGGGTTCTTCACCCCTCCACTTT. Its translation: CASSSPWGSSPLHF.

V and J are TRBV12-3 or TRBV12-4 and TRBJ1-1, with 7 positions matching TRBD1. The ends lost 5 bases at V and 1 base at J; junction bases unmatched: 10. This CDR3 is 16 amino acids long. Here the CDR3 DNA reads TGTGCCAGCAGTCCAAGTCCATGGACAGGGAACACTGAAGCTTTCTTT. Its protein is CASSPSPWTGNTEAFF.

The V call is TRBV4-3, the J call TRBJ2-5; 11 nucleotides line up with TRBD2. J lost 0 bases, V lost 4 bases, and 4 bases had no gene match. CDR1 and CDR2 (germline): LGHNA, YSLEER. The CDR3 contains 16 residues. The CDR3 DNA reads TGCGCCAGCAGCCCTCTAGCGGGAGGCAACCAAGAGACCCAGTACTTC. This codes for CASSPLAGGNQETQYF.

The chain has TRBV27 and TRBJ1-2, with D possibly TRBD1 on 5 matching bases. The CDR3 runs to 15 residues. CDR1 and CDR2 from the germline V gene are MNHEY and SMNVEV (reference sequence). V lost 2 bases and J lost 5, with 15 bases in between. In DNA form, the CDR3 reads TGTGCCAGCAGTTTAGGGCAGGGTTACCGATATGGCTACACCTTC. Its translation is CASSLGQGYRYGYTF.

This clonotype showed up many times. J is TRBJ1-2 and V is TRBV12-3 or TRBV12-4; weak D call: TRBD1 (6 bases). V was trimmed by 5 bases and J by 2 bases, leaving 9 bases between them. The CDR3 contains 13 residues. CDR3 DNA: TGTGCCAGCAGTCCCGACAGGAACTATGGCTACACCTTC. Its translation is CASSPDRNYGYTF.

This clonotype occurred a few times. The gene calls are TRBV11-2 and TRBJ1-2, with 7 bases identical to TRBD1. The CDR3 contains 16 residues. V lost 1 base to trimming and J lost 2 bases; unmatched junction nucleotides: 7. Germline V gene data show CDR1 as SGHAT and CDR2 as FQNNGV. The CDR3 DNA follows: TGTGCCAGCAGCTTAGTTGGACAGGCCAAGAACTATGGCTACACCTTC. Translation gives CASSLVGQAKNYGYTF.

This clonotype was observed at least ten times. The V and J genes are TRBV10-3 and TRBJ1-1; D possibly corresponds to TRBD1 (5 bases). V shed 6 bases and J shed 3 bases, with 11 bases lying between them. Germline loops: CDR1 ENHRY, CDR2 SYGVKD. The CDR3 has 13 residues. CDR3 protein: CAIRGDGYTEAFF. The CDR3, as DNA: TGTGCCATCAGGGGGGACGGATACACTGAAGCTTTCTTT.

V gene TRBV7-9 combines with J gene TRBJ2-3; 9 bases line up with TRBD2. Trimming removed 2 bases from V and 2 bases from J; junction bases left unmatched: 5. The germline gives CDR1 SEHNR, CDR2 FQNEAQ (reference sequence). This CDR3 spans 16 amino acids. The CDR3 nucleotides read TGTGCCAGCAGCTTATACCTAGCGGGAACCACAGATACGCAGTATTTT. Its translation: CASSLYLAGTTDTQYF.

The chain joins TRBV19 to TRBJ1-5; the D is unclear. This CDR3 region has 12 residues. Germline loops: CDR1 LNHDA, CDR2 SQIVND (reference sequence). V shed 3 bases and J shed 12 bases, with 12 bases lying between them. For the CDR3, the DNA is TGTGCCAGTAGTATGAGGAGTTTCAACCAGCATTTT. Protein sequence: CASSMRSFNQHF.

In its sample, this clonotype was seen a few times. The rearrangement joins TRBV12-3 or TRBV12-4 to TRBJ2-5; D not resolved. The V end was cut by 6 bases, the J end by 4 bases, with 18 bases between. This CDR3 spans 15 amino acids. The CDR3 DNA reads TGTGCCAGCAGCCTCTCACTTGGTGGTCCAGAGACCCAGTACTTC. Protein: CASSLSLGGPETQYF.

The V gene is TRBV12-3 or TRBV12-4, the J gene TRBJ2-3, with D unclear. The CDR3 is made up of 16 amino acids. V gave up 5 bases and J gave up 2 bases, with 17 bases separating them. CDR3 residues: CASSPTQRLYTDTQYF. The CDR3, as DNA: TGTGCCAGCAGTCCCACCCAGAGGCTCTACACAGATACGCAGTATTTT.

In this sample, this clonotype turned up a few times. The rearrangement links TRBV12-3 or TRBV12-4 to TRBJ2-1, with a tentative D call TRBD2 (6 bases). Trimming removed 3 bases at V and 3 bases at J, with 15 bases between. The CDR3 is made up of 16 amino acids. The CDR3 nucleotides are TGTGCCAGCAGTTTTTTGCGGGGTCCCCACTACAATGAGCAGTTCTTC. Protein: CASSFLRGPHYNEQFF.

This chain uses TRBV12-3 or TRBV12-4 with TRBJ2-2; 10 bases line up with TRBD2. After removal of 4 bases from V and 4 bases from J, the junction contained 9 bases not matched to a gene. This CDR3 spans 17 amino acids. This chain's CDR3 is CASSSQRGGRGTGELFF. CDR3 in DNA: TGTGCCAGCAGTTCACAGCGGGGGGGCCGTGGCACCGGGGAGCTGTTTTTT.

The CDR3 DNA follows: TGCGCCAGCAGCGTCCGGGACGGAAGCACAGATACGCAGTATTTT. Protein sequence: CASSVRDGSTDTQYF. The V gene is TRBV5-1, the J gene TRBJ2-3; D possibly matches TRBD1 or TRBD2 (5 bases each). The CDR3 spans 15 residues. Trimming shortened V by 4 bases and J by 0 bases, and 12 bases separated the two germline ends. The germline CDR1 and CDR2 sequences are SGHRS and YFSETQ. Drawing the rest from reference TRBV5-1 and TRBJ2-3, the complete variable domain is KAGVTQTPRYLIKTRGQQVTLSCSPISGHRSVSWYQQTPGQGLQFLFEYFSETQRNKGNFPGRFSGRQFSNSRSEMNVSTLELGDSALYLCASSVRDGSTDTQYFGPGTRLTVL.